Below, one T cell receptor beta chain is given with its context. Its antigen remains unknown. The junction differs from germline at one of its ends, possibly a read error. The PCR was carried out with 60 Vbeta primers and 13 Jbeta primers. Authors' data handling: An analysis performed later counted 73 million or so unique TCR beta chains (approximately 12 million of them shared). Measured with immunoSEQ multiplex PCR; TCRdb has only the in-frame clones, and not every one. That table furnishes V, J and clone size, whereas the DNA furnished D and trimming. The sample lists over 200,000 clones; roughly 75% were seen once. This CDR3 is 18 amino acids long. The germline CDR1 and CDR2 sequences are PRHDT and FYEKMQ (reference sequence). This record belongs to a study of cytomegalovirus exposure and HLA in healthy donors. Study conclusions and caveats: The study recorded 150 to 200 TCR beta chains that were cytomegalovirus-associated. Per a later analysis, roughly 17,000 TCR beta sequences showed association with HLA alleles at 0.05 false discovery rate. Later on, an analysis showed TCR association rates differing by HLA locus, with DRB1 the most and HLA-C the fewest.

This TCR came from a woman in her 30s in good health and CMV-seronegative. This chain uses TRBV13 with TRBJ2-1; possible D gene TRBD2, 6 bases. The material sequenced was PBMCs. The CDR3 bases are TGTGCCATCAGCTCACGAGGGGTCGGGGACTTTACTTACAATGAGCAGTTCTTC. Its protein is CAISSRGVGDFTYNEQFF.